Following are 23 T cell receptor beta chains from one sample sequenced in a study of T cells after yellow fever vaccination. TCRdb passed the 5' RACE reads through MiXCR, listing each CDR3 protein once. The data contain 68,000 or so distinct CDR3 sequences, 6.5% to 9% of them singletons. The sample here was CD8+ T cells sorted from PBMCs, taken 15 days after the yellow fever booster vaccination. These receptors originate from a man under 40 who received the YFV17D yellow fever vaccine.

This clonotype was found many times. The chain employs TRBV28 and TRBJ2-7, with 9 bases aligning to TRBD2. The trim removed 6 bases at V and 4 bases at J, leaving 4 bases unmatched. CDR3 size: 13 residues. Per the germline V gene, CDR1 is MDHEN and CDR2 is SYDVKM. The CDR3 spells CASRILAGYEQYF. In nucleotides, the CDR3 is TGTGCCAGCAGAATCCTAGCGGGATACGAGCAGTACTTC. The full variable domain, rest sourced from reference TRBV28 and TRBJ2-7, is DVKVTQSSRYLVKRTGEKVFLECVQDMDHENMFWYRQDPGLGLRLIYFSYDVKMKEKGDIPEGYSVSREKKERFSLILESASTNQTSMYLCASRILAGYEQYFGPGTRLTVT.

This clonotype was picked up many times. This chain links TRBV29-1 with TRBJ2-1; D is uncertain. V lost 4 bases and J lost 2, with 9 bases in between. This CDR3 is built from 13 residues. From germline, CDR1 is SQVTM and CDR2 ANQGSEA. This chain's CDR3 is CSVGWATYNEQFF. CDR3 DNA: TGCAGCGTTGGATGGGCGACCTACAATGAGCAGTTCTTC.

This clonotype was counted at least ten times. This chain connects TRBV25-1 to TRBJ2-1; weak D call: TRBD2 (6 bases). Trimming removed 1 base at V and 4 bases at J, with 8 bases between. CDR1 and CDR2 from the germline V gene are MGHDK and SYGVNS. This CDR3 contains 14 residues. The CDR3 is CASSESAGYNEQFF. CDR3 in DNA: TGTGCCAGCAGTGAATCGGCGGGATACAATGAGCAGTTCTTC.

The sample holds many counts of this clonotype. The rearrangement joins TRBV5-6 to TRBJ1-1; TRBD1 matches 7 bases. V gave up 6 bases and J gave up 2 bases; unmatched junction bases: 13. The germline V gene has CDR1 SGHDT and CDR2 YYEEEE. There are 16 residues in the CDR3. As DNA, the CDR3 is TGTGCCAGCACGGAAAGGAGGGGGCCTCTCAACACTGAAGCTTTCTTT. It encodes CASTERRGPLNTEAFF.

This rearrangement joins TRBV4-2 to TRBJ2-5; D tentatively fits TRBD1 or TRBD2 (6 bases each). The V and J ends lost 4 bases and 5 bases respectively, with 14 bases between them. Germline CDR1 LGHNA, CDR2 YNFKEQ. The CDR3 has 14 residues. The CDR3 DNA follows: TGTGCCAGCAGCCCCGGGGGCCTCAGCGAGACCCAGTACTTC. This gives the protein CASSPGGLSETQYF.

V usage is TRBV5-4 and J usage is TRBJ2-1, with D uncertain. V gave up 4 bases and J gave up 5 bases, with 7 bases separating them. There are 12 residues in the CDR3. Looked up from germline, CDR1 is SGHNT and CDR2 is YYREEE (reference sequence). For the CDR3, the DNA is TGTGCCAGCAGCCCCTTGGACAATGAGCAGTTCTTC. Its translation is CASSPLDNEQFF.

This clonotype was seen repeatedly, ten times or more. The CDR3 spells CAFLAGGPGEQFF. In DNA form, the CDR3 reads TGTGCCTTTTTAGCGGGAGGGCCGGGTGAGCAGTTCTTC. The chain uses TRBV30 and TRBJ2-1, with 11 bases identical to TRBD2. Germline V gives CDR1 GTSNPN, CDR2 SVGIG (reference sequence). The CDR3 is 13 amino acids. With 7 bases clipped from V and 9 bases from J, the junction kept 8 bases outside the gene matches.

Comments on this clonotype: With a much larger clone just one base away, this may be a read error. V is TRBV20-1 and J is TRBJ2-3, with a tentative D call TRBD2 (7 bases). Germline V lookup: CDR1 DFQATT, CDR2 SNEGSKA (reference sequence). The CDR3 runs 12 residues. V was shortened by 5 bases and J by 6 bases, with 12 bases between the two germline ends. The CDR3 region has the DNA TGCAGTGCTTGGAGGGGGGGTGATACGCAGTATTTT. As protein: CSAWRGGDTQYF.

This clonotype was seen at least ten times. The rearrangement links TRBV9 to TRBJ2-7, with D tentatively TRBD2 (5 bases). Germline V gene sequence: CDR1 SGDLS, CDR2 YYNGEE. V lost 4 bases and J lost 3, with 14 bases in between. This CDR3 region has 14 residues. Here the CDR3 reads CASSPEGRNYEQYF. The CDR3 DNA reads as TGTGCCAGCAGCCCCGAGGGCCGTAACTACGAGCAGTACTTC.

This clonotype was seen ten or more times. The CDR3 region is CASSIGVSEAFF. CDR3 nucleotides: TGTGCCAGTAGTATAGGGGTGTCTGAAGCTTTCTTT. This chain uses TRBV19 with TRBJ1-1; D is ambiguous. Trimming removed 1 base from V and 6 bases from J, with 6 bases in between. Per germline, CDR1 LNHDA and CDR2 SQIVND (reference sequence). The CDR3 runs 12 residues.

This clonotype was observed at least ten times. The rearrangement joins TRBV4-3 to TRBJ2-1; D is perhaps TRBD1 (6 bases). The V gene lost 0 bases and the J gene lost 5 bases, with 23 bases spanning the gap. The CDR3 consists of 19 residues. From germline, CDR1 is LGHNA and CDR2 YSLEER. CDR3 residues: CASSQDLFGGRNLNNEQFF. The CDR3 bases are TGCGCCAGCAGCCAAGATCTTTTTGGGGGCCGCAACCTCAACAATGAGCAGTTCTTC.

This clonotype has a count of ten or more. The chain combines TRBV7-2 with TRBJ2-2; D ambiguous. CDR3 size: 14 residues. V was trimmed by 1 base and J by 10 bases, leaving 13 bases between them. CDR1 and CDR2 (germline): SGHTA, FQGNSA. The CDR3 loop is CASSLVGFGLELFF. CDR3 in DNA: TGTGCCAGCAGCTTAGTAGGATTCGGTCTGGAGCTGTTTTTT.

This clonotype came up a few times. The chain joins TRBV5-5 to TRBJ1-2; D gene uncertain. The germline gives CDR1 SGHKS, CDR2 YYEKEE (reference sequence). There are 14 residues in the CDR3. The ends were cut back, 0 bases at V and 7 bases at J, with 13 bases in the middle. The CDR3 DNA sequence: TGTGCCAGCAGCTTGGATTCGGGGATCTCTGGCTACACCTTC. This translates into CASSLDSGISGYTF. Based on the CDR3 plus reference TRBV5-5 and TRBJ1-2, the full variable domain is DAGVTQSPTHLIKTRGQQVTLRCSPISGHKSVSWYQQVLGQGPQFIFQYYEKEERGRGNFPDRFSARQFPNYSSELNVNALLLGDSALYLCASSLDSGISGYTFGSGTRLTVV.

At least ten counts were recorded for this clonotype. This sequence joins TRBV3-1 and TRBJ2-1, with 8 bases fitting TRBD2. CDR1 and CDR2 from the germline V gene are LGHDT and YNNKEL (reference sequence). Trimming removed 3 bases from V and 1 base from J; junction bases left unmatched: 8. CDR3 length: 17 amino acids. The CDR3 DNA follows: TGTGCCAGCAGCCACCCGGGACTAGAGGGGTCCTACAATGAGCAGTTCTTC. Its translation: CASSHPGLEGSYNEQFF.

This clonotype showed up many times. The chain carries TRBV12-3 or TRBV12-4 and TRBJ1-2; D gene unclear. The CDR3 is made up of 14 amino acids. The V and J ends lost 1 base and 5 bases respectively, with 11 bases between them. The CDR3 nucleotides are TGTGCCAGCAGTTTAGGGACGGGATTATATGGCTACACCTTC. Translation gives CASSLGTGLYGYTF.

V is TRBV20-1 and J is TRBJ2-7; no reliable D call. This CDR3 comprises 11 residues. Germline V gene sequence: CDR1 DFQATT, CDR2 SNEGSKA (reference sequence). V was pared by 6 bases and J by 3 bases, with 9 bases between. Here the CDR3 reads CSAVWNYEQYF. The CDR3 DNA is TGCAGTGCGGTGTGGAACTACGAGCAGTACTTC.

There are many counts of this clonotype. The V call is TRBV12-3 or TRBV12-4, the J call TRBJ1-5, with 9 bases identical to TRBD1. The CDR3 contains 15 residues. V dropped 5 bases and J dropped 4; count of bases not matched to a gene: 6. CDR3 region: CASSPTGGLNQPQHF. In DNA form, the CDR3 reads TGTGCCAGCAGTCCGACAGGGGGTCTTAATCAGCCCCAGCATTTT.

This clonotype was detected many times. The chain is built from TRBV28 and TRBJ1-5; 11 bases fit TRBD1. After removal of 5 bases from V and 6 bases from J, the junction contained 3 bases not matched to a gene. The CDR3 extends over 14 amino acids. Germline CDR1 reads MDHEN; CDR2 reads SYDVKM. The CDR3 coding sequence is TGTGCCAGCAGTGGGACAGGGGGTTTTCAGCCCCAGCATTTT. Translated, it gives CASSGTGGFQPQHF.

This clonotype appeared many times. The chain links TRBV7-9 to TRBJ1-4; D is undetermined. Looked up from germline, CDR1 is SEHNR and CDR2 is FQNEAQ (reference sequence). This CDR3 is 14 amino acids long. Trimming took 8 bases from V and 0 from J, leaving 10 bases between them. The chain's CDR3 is CASARSTTNEKLFF. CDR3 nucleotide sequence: TGTGCCAGCGCTAGAAGTACAACTAATGAAAAACTGTTTTTT.

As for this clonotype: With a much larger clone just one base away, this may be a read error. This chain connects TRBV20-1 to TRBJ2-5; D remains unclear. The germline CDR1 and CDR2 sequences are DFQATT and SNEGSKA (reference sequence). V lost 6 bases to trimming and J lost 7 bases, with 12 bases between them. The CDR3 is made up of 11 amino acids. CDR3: CSAPDHGTQYF. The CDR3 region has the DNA TGCAGTGCGCCTGACCATGGGACCCAGTACTTC.

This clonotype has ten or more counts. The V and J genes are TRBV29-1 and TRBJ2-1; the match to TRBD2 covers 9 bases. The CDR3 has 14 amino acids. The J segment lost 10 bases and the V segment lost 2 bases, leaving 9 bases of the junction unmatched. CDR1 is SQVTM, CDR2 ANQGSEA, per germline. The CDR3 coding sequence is TGCAGCGTTGAAACTGGCGGGAGGGGGGTGGAGCAGTTCTTC. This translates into CSVETGGRGVEQFF.

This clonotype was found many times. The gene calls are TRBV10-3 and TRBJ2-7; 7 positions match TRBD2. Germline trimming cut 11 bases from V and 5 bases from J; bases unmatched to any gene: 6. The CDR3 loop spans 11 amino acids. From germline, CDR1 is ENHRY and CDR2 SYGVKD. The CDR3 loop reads CAGGEGNEQYF. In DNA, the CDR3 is TGTGCCGGCGGGGAGGGTAACGAGCAGTACTTC.

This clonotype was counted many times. The CDR3 DNA follows: TGTGCCAGCAGCCAGCCCAGCGGGGCACCTAAATCCTACAATGAGCAGTTCTTC. Amino acids: CASSQPSGAPKSYNEQFF. This chain links TRBV11-1 with TRBJ2-1, with TRBD2 matching 7 bases. V lost 5 bases and J lost 1; bases outside the gene matches: 14. The CDR3 loop spans 18 amino acids. Per the germline V gene, CDR1 is SGHAT and CDR2 is FQDESV (reference sequence).